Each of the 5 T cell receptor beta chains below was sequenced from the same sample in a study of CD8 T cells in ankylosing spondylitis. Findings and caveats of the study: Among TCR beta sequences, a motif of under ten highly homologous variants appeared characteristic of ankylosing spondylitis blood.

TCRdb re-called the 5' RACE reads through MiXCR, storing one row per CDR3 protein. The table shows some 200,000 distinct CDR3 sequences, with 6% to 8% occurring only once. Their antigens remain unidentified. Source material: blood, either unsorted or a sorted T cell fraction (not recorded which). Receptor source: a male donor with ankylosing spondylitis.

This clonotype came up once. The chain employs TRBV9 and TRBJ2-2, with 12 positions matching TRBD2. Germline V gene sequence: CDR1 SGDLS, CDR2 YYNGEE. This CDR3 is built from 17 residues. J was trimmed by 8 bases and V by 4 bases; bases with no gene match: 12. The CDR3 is CASSTRLAGGPVGELFF. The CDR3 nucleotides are TGTGCCAGCAGCACACGTCTAGCGGGAGGGCCAGTAGGGGAGCTGTTTTTT.

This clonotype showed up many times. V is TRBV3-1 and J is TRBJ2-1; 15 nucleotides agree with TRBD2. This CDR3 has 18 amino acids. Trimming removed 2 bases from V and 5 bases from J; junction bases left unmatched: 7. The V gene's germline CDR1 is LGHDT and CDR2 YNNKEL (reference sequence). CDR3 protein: CASSQRTSGRAYHNEQFF. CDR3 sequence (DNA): TGTGCCAGCAGCCAAAGGACTAGCGGGAGGGCCTATCACAATGAGCAGTTCTTC.

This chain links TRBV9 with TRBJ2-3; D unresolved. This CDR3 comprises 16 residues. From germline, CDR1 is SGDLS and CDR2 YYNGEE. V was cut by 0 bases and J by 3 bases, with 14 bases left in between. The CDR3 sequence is CASSVVSSVRTDTQYF. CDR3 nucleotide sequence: TGTGCCAGCAGCGTAGTTTCAAGCGTAAGGACAGATACGCAGTATTTT.

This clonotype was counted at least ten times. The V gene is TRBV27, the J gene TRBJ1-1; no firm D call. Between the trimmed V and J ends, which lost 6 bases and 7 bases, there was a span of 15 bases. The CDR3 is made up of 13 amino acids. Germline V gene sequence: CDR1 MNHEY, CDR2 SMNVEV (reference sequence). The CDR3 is CASRYLLKNEAFF. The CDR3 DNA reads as TGTGCCAGCAGATACCTCCTTAAAAATGAAGCTTTCTTT.

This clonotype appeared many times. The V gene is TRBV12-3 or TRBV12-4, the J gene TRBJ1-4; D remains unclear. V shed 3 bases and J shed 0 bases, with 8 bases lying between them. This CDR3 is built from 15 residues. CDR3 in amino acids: CASSLLVATNEKLFF. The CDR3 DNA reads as TGTGCCAGCAGTTTGCTGGTTGCAACTAATGAAAAACTGTTTTTT.